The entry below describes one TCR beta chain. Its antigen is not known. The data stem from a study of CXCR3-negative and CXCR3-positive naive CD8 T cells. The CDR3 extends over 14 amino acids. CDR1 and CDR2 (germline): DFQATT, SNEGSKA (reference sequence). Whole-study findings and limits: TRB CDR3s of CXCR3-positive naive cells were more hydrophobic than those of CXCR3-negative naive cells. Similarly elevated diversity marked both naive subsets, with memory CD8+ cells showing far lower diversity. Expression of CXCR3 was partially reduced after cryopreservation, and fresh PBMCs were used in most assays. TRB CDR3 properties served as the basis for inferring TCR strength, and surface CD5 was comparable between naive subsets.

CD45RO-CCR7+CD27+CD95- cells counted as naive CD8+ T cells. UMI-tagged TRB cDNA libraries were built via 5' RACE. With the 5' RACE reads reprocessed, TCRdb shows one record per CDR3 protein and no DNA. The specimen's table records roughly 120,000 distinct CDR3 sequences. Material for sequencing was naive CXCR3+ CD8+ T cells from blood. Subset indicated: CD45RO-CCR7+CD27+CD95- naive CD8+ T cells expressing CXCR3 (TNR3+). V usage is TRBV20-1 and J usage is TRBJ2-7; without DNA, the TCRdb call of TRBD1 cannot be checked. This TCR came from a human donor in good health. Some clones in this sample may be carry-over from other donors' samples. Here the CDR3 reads CSARDGRTEYEQYF.